This TCR beta chain was documented in a study of OX40 agonist ivuxolimab in advanced cancers. The table came from immunoSEQ multiplex PCR; TCRdb's copy has only in-frame clones and leaves some out. The table includes tens of thousands of clones, more than 90% detected once. The CDR3 is 13 amino acids. CDR1 KGHSH and CDR2 LQKENI come from the germline V gene. V was trimmed by 4 bases and J by 3 bases, leaving 10 bases between them. This clonotype was sampled from an adult with an advanced solid tumor such as melanoma, head and neck, liver or kidney cancer. Sequenced material: CD4+ or CD8+ T cells sorted from blood, taken in a trial of the OX40 agonist ivuxolimab. The chain links TRBV18 to TRBJ2-7, with a possible D match to TRBD2 (5 bases). The CDR3 region is CASSLSGNYEQYF. For the CDR3, the DNA is TGTGCCAGCTCACTCTCCGGGAACTACGAGCAGTACTTC.